This T cell receptor (beta chain) was documented in a study of blood T cell repertoires in COVID-19. This clone occurred once. This table comes from immunoSEQ multiplex PCR, and its TCRdb copy is limited to in-frame clones, with some not included. The sample shows about 260,000 clones, under 95% of them seen only once. In germline, CDR1 is MNHEY, CDR2 SMNVEV (reference sequence). The CDR3 contains 18 residues. Trimming removed 6 bases at V and 2 bases at J, with 23 bases between. Sequenced sample: PBMCs or T cells enriched from blood (not recorded which). The clonotype was recovered from a man aged 35-49 years who had been exposed to COVID-19. The chain links TRBV27 to TRBJ1-3; the D gene is possibly TRBD1 (6 bases). CDR3 residues: CASRETGYPNRTGNTIYF. DNA for the CDR3: TGTGCCAGCAGAGAGACAGGTTACCCTAATAGAACTGGAAACACCATATATTTT.